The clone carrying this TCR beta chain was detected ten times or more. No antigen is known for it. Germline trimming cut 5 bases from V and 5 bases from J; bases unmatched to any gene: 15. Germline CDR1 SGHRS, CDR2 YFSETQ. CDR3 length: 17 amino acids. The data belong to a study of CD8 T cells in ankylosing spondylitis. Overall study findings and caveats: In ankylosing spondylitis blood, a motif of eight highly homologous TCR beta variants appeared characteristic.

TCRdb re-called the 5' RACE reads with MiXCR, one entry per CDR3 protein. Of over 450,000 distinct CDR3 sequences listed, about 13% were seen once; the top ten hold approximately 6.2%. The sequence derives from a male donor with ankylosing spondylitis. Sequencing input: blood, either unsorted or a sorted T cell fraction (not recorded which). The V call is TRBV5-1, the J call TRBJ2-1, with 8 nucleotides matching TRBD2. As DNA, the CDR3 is TGCGCCAGCAGACTGACGGCTTTCGGGAGGGACCACAATGAGCAGTTCTTC. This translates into CASRLTAFGRDHNEQFF.